These 32 T cell receptor beta chains came from one sample sequenced in a study of blood T cell repertoires in COVID-19. Using immunoSEQ multiplex PCR, the repertoire was profiled, and TCRdb retains in-frame clones only, with some absent. The repertoire holds approximately 140,000 clones, with roughly 86% as singletons. The sequenced sample was peripheral blood. The receptors shown here come from a human donor with acute or convalescent COVID-19. The donor label of this sample is uncertain.

This clone has just a few counts. The chain uses TRBV12-3 or TRBV12-4 and TRBJ1-5, with unresolved D. Trimming took off 2 bases at V and 10 bases at J, with 9 bases between the two ends. The CDR3 length is 12 residues. DNA of the CDR3: TGTGCCAGCAGTTTACAGACTGGTCCCCAGCATTTT. Translating it yields CASSLQTGPQHF.

The DNA of the CDR3 is TGTGCCAGCAGCCTAACAGGGGGGAACTCTGGAAACACCATATATTTT. It translates to CASSLTGGNSGNTIYF. This sequence joins TRBV7-2 and TRBJ1-3; 8 positions match TRBD1. The CDR3 has 16 residues. Germline CDR1 reads SGHTA; CDR2 reads FQGNSA. V was pared by 5 bases and J by 0 bases, with 6 bases of the junction left unmatched. Complete variable domain (other parts from reference TRBV7-2 and TRBJ1-3): GAGVSQSPSNKVTEKGKDVELRCDPISGHTALYWYRQSLGQGLEFLIYFQGNSAPDKSGLPSDRFSAERTGGSVSTLTIQRTQQEDSAVYLCASSLTGGNSGNTIYFGEGSWLTVV.

The chain joins TRBV5-1 to TRBJ1-2; 9 positions match TRBD1. Germline V gene lookup returns CDR1 SGHRS and CDR2 YFSETQ. Trimming cost V 2 bases and J 5 bases; bases outside gene matches: 4. The CDR3 has 14 residues. CDR3 DNA: TGCGCCAGCAGCTTACAGGGGGCGCAATATGGCTACACCTTC. This gives the protein CASSLQGAQYGYTF. Complete variable domain (other parts from reference TRBV5-1 and TRBJ1-2): KAGVTQTPRYLIKTRGQQVTLSCSPISGHRSVSWYQQTPGQGLQFLFEYFSETQRNKGNFPGRFSGRQFSNSRSEMNVSTLELGDSALYLCASSLQGAQYGYTFGSGTRLTVV.

Here the CDR3 DNA reads TGTGCCAGCTCCGCCAGGGAGACCCAGTACTTC. It specifies CASSARETQYF. The chain joins TRBV2 to TRBJ2-5; no clear D. This CDR3 region has 11 residues. Germline V CDR1 and CDR2: SNHLY, FYNNEI. V was clipped by 8 bases and J by 5 bases, with 9 bases between them. The full variable domain, with the rest looked up from reference TRBV2 and TRBJ2-5, is EPEVTQTPSHQVTQMGQEVILRCVPISNHLYFYWYRQILGQKVEFLVSFYNNEISEKSEIFDDQFSVERPDGSNFTLKIRSTKLEDSAMYFCASSARETQYFGPGTRLLVL.

The chain links TRBV14 to TRBJ1-5; D is ambiguous. V lost 2 bases to trimming and J lost 7 bases, with 9 bases between them. This CDR3 region has 13 residues. CDR1 and CDR2 from the germline V gene are SGHDN and FVKESK. The DNA of the CDR3 is TGTGCCAGCAGCCAAATGACGGGACAGCCCCAGCATTTT. Translated, it gives CASSQMTGQPQHF.

In its sample, this clone was seen once. This chain links TRBV2 with TRBJ2-4; 12 bases agree with TRBD1. After removal of 6 bases from V and 7 bases from J, the junction contained 7 bases not matched to a gene. The CDR3 has 15 residues. Germline CDR1 reads SNHLY; CDR2 reads FYNNEI. CDR3 sequence reads: CASRRDRGLENIQYF. CDR3 coding DNA: TGTGCCAGCAGGAGGGACAGGGGGCTGGAGAACATTCAGTACTTC. Using reference TRBV2 and TRBJ2-4 for the parts outside the CDR3, the full variable domain is EPEVTQTPSHQVTQMGQEVILRCVPISNHLYFYWYRQILGQKVEFLVSFYNNEISEKSEIFDDQFSVERPDGSNFTLKIRSTKLEDSAMYFCASRRDRGLENIQYFGAGTRLSVL.

This clone appeared once. This sequence joins TRBV2 and TRBJ1-5, with TRBD1 matching over 8 bases. The V gene end was trimmed by 4 bases and the J gene end by 7 bases; junction bases not matched to a gene: 6. The CDR3 sequence is 14 residues long. Germline CDR1 reads SNHLY; CDR2 reads FYNNEI. CDR3 coding DNA: TGTGCCAGCAGTGCCCAGGGGGCACTACAGCCCCAGCATTTT. It is translated as CASSAQGALQPQHF.

The genes are TRBV18 and TRBJ1-4; D remains ambiguous. This CDR3 has 14 amino acids. The V end lost 2 bases, the J end lost 8 bases, and 12 bases lay between the germline ends. CDR1 is KGHSH and CDR2 is LQKENI in the germline V gene. CDR3 DNA: TGTGCCAGCTCACCAACAGCCCGAGGGGAAAAACTGTTTTTT. This sequence encodes CASSPTARGEKLFF.

The rearrangement joins TRBV6-5 to TRBJ2-7; 8 bases line up with TRBD1. Germline-derived CDR1 and CDR2 are MNHEY and SVGAGI. J was trimmed by 5 bases and V by 7 bases; bases with no gene match: 7. CDR3 length: 13 residues. The CDR3 DNA reads TGTGCCAGCAAAAGGACAGGGTTCGACGAGCAGTACTTC. This gives the protein CASKRTGFDEQYF.

The gene calls are TRBV5-1 and TRBJ2-7; D is unclear. The ends were cut back, 4 bases at V and 2 bases at J, with 16 bases in the middle. Per the germline V gene, CDR1 is SGHRS and CDR2 is YFSETQ. The CDR3 totals 15 residues. CDR3 amino acids: CASSPSGSDTYEQYF. CDR3 DNA sequence: TGCGCCAGCAGCCCGTCAGGTAGTGATACCTACGAGCAGTACTTC.

The genes are TRBV20-1 and TRBJ2-4; D is ambiguous. The CDR3 is 15 amino acids. V was shortened by 3 bases and J by 0 bases, with 12 bases between the two germline ends. The germline V gene has CDR1 DFQATT and CDR2 SNEGSKA (reference sequence). The CDR3 region is CSASPQALAKNIQYF. In DNA, the CDR3 is TGCAGTGCTAGTCCCCAGGCGTTAGCCAAAAACATTCAGTACTTC.

The chain combines TRBV19 with TRBJ2-5; TRBD2 is a possible D gene (6 bases). The length of the CDR3 is 13 residues. The V end was cut by 3 bases, the J end by 3 bases, with 8 bases between. Germline assignment: CDR1 LNHDA and CDR2 SQIVND (reference sequence). The DNA of the CDR3 is TGTGCCAGTAGTATGTCGGGGGAAGAGACCCAGTACTTC. Translated, it gives CASSMSGEETQYF. Using reference TRBV19 and TRBJ2-5 for the parts outside the CDR3, the full variable domain is DGGITQSPKYLFRKEGQNVTLSCEQNLNHDAMYWYRQDPGQGLRLIYYSQIVNDFQKGDIAEGYSVSREKKESFPLTVTSAQKNPTAFYLCASSMSGEETQYFGPGTRLLVL.

In its sample, this clone was seen a few times. The V and J genes are TRBV7-2 and TRBJ1-5; possibly TRBD1 for D (6 bases). Germline CDR1 and CDR2: SGHTA and FQGNSA. CDR3 length equals 15 residues. Trimming shortened V by 1 base and J by 6 bases, and 13 bases separated the two germline ends. In DNA form, the CDR3 reads TGTGCCAGCAGCTTAGGGGCCAGGGGAACTCAGCCCCAGCATTTT. Translating gives CASSLGARGTQPQHF.

The rearrangement links TRBV5-1 to TRBJ2-5; TRBD1 agrees at 7 bases. J was trimmed by 2 bases and V by 0 bases; bases with no gene match: 7. The CDR3 has 16 residues. Looked up from germline, CDR1 is SGHRS and CDR2 is YFSETQ. The CDR3 bases are TGCGCCAGCAGCTTGGATGGGACAGTTTTACAAGAGACCCAGTACTTC. Its translation is CASSLDGTVLQETQYF.

V usage is TRBV18 and J usage is TRBJ1-6; 7 nucleotides align to TRBD1. With 7 bases clipped from V and 6 bases from J, the junction kept 3 bases outside the gene matches. Per germline, CDR1 KGHSH and CDR2 LQKENI. This CDR3 is 13 amino acids long. The CDR3 sequence: CASCGQVNSPLHF. The CDR3, as DNA: TGTGCCAGCTGCGGACAGGTTAATTCACCCCTCCACTTT.

The genes are TRBV29-1 and TRBJ2-1; 11 bases align to TRBD1. This CDR3 has 14 residues. The ends lost 4 bases at V and 4 bases at J; junction bases unmatched: 3. CDR1 is SQVTM and CDR2 is ANQGSEA in the germline V gene. CDR3 nucleotides: TGCAGCGTTGGGCGGGACAGGGGGTACAATGAGCAGTTCTTC. Translation gives CSVGRDRGYNEQFF.

V is TRBV12-3 or TRBV12-4 and J is TRBJ1-5; D unclear. The length of the CDR3 is 13 residues. Deletions cut 3 bases from V and 6 bases from J, with 9 bases between. Here the CDR3 DNA reads TGTGCCAGCAGTTTTTCTATATCTCAGCCCCAGCATTTT. It specifies CASSFSISQPQHF.

CDR3 region: CSASPHLGGTIYF. CDR3 coding DNA: TGCAGTGCTAGTCCCCATTTGGGGGGCACCATATATTTT. The genes are TRBV20-1 and TRBJ1-3, with D perhaps matching TRBD1 (5 bases). The CDR3 spans 13 residues. Trimming took off 3 bases at V and 9 bases at J, with 15 bases between the two ends. From germline, CDR1 is DFQATT and CDR2 SNEGSKA (reference sequence).

The chain links TRBV12-5 to TRBJ2-5, with D possibly being TRBD1 (5 bases). The CDR3 consists of 15 residues. CDR1 is LGHNT and CDR2 is FRNRAP in the germline V gene. The V end was cut by 6 bases, the J end by 2 bases, with 16 bases between. The CDR3 is CASGLDSHLQETQYF. In DNA, the CDR3 is TGTGCTAGTGGCCTAGACAGCCACCTTCAAGAGACCCAGTACTTC.

The genes are TRBV29-1 and TRBJ2-7; 9 bases map to TRBD1. The CDR3 spans 13 residues. The ends lost 7 bases at V and 5 bases at J; junction bases unmatched: 9. Germline CDR1 and CDR2: SQVTM and ANQGSEA. The CDR3 is CSATDRGFDEQYF. The CDR3 coding sequence is TGCAGCGCTACGGACAGGGGTTTTGACGAGCAGTACTTC.

V gene TRBV5-1 combines with J gene TRBJ1-6; 7 nucleotides align to TRBD1. Germline V CDR1 and CDR2: SGHRS, YFSETQ. The J segment lost 6 bases and the V segment lost 0 bases, leaving 9 bases of the junction unmatched. CDR3 length equals 17 residues. The CDR3 reads CASSLVLGQTVNSPLHF. Written as DNA, the CDR3 is TGCGCCAGCAGCTTGGTGTTGGGACAGACCGTTAATTCACCCCTCCACTTT.

This chain connects TRBV2 to TRBJ1-1; tentative D call: TRBD1 (6 bases). Per the germline V gene, CDR1 is SNHLY and CDR2 is FYNNEI. V lost 3 bases and J lost 11, with 19 bases in between. The CDR3 is 14 amino acids. The DNA for the CDR3 is TGTGCCAGCAGTGATAGGTCAGGGGCTAAATCCGCTTTCTTT. It yields the protein CASSDRSGAKSAFF.

The chain is built from TRBV5-1 and TRBJ2-7; 7 positions match TRBD2. This CDR3 has 14 residues. Germline V CDR1 and CDR2: SGHRS, YFSETQ. Unmatched junction bases numbered 2, after V lost 0 bases and J lost 2 bases. The CDR3 protein is CASSLARGAYEQYF. In DNA, the CDR3 is TGCGCCAGCAGCTTGGCACGGGGGGCCTACGAGCAGTACTTC.

This chain links TRBV30 with TRBJ1-5; unclear D gene. This CDR3 comprises 12 residues. V was pared by 0 bases and J by 7 bases, with 7 bases between. The germline CDR1 and CDR2 sequences are GTSNPN and SVGIG (reference sequence). The CDR3 DNA reads TGTGCCTGGAGTGTACAGAGACAGCCCCAGCATTTT. Residues: CAWSVQRQPQHF.

The chain couples TRBV4-1 to TRBJ2-1; TRBD2 aligns across 13 bases. The CDR3 runs 16 residues. Losses at the gene ends were 1 base for V and 4 bases for J; bases not matched to a gene: 1. Germline values: CDR1 MGHRA, CDR2 YSYEKL. The CDR3 loop is CASSQGLAGGYNEQFF. CDR3 bases: TGCGCCAGCAGCCAAGGACTAGCGGGGGGTTACAATGAGCAGTTCTTC.

The rearrangement uses TRBV6-1 and TRBJ2-1; 7 positions agree with TRBD1. Germline V gene data show CDR1 as MNHNS and CDR2 as SASEGT. The length of the CDR3 is 15 residues. Trimming at V came to 3 bases and at J to 8 bases, leaving 10 bases not matched to a gene. CDR3 region: CASSESQGFVHEQFF. In DNA form, the CDR3 reads TGTGCCAGCAGTGAGTCACAGGGGTTCGTCCATGAGCAGTTCTTC.

This sequence joins TRBV29-1 and TRBJ1-4, with unresolved D. The CDR3 covers 12 residues. Trimming removed 5 bases from V and 11 bases from J, with 15 bases in between. Germline CDR1 reads SQVTM; CDR2 reads ANQGSEA. CDR3 coding DNA: TGCAGCGTTTTAACGGGAAGGGAGAAACTGTTTTTT. Its protein product is CSVLTGREKLFF. Full variable domain (missing parts from reference TRBV29-1 and TRBJ1-4): SAVISQKPSRDICQRGTSLTIQCQVDSQVTMMFWYRQQPGQSLTLIATANQGSEATYESGFVIDKFPISRPNLTFSTLTVSNMSPEDSSIYLCSVLTGREKLFFGSGTQLSVL.

This rearrangement joins TRBV20-1 to TRBJ2-7; possible D gene TRBD2, 6 bases. With 3 bases removed from V and 2 bases from J, the gap between germline ends came to 17 bases. CDR3 length: 15 residues. Germline CDR1 DFQATT, CDR2 SNEGSKA (reference sequence). The CDR3 sequence: CSASPASGVTYEQYF. DNA for the CDR3: TGCAGTGCTAGTCCGGCGTCGGGGGTAACCTACGAGCAGTACTTC.

The J gene is TRBJ1-5, the V gene TRBV7-5. TRBV7-5 is reported as a pseudogene. CDR3 length equals 17 residues. CDR3 in amino acids: CVRSLAWFRGSVQPQHF. CDR3 in DNA: TGTGTCAGAAGCTTAGCGTGGTTCCGAGGGTCAGTACAGCCCCAGCATTTT.

The V and J genes are TRBV7-2 and TRBJ1-5; D is undetermined. The CDR3 totals 12 residues. V was shortened by 3 bases and J by 3 bases, with 3 bases between the two germline ends. The germline gives CDR1 SGHTA, CDR2 FQGNSA. CDR3 protein: CASSFYNQPQHF. The CDR3 DNA follows: TGTGCCAGCAGCTTCTACAATCAGCCCCAGCATTTT.

The chain couples TRBV19 to TRBJ1-6; no reliable D call. CDR3 length equals 15 residues. The V and J ends lost 4 bases and 9 bases respectively, with 16 bases between them. Germline values: CDR1 LNHDA, CDR2 SQIVND (reference sequence). The CDR3 sequence is CASSTGLREGSPLHF. CDR3 nucleotide sequence: TGTGCCAGTAGTACTGGACTCCGAGAGGGTTCACCCCTCCACTTT.

The chain combines TRBV9 with TRBJ2-2; D remains ambiguous. This CDR3 spans 16 amino acids. Trimming took 0 bases from V and 4 from J, leaving 13 bases between them. In germline, CDR1 is SGDLS, CDR2 YYNGEE. CDR3 amino acids: CASSVEPRPSTGELFF. The CDR3 nucleotides read TGTGCCAGCAGCGTAGAGCCACGTCCTTCCACCGGGGAGCTGTTTTTT. The whole variable domain, remainder taken from reference TRBV9 and TRBJ2-2, is DSGVTQTPKHLITATGQRVTLRCSPRSGDLSVYWYQQSLDQGLQFLIQYYNGEERAKGNILERFSAQQFPDLHSELNLSSLELGDSALYFCASSVEPRPSTGELFFGEGSRLTVL.